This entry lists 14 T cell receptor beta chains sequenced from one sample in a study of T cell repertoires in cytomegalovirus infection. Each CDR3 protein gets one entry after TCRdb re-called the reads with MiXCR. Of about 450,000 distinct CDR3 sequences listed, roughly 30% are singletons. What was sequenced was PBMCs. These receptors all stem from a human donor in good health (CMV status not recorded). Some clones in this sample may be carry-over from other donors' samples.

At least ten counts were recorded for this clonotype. The CDR3 loop is CASSLVQGNNQPQHF. CDR3 bases: TGTGCCAGCAGCTTAGTGCAGGGTAACAATCAGCCCCAGCATTTT. V usage is TRBV7-2 and J usage is TRBJ1-5; D is perhaps TRBD1 (5 bases). V shed 1 base and J shed 3 bases, with 10 bases lying between them. The CDR3 contains 15 residues. Per germline, CDR1 SGHTA and CDR2 FQGNSA. The full variable domain, completed using reference TRBV7-2 and TRBJ1-5, is GAGVSQSPSNKVTEKGKDVELRCDPISGHTALYWYRQSLGQGLEFLIYFQGNSAPDKSGLPSDRFSAERTGGSVSTLTIQRTQQEDSAVYLCASSLVQGNNQPQHFGDGTRLSIL.

The CDR3 bases are TGTGCCAGCACATTGACAGGGTTTGGCTACACCTTC. Amino acids: CASTLTGFGYTF. V and J are TRBV7-2 and TRBJ1-2; the match to TRBD1 covers 7 bases. Germline V gene sequence: CDR1 SGHTA, CDR2 FQGNSA. Trimming at V came to 7 bases and at J to 7 bases, leaving 6 bases not matched to a gene. The CDR3 covers 12 residues. The full variable domain, its missing parts supplied by reference TRBV7-2 and TRBJ1-2, is GAGVSQSPSNKVTEKGKDVELRCDPISGHTALYWYRQSLGQGLEFLIYFQGNSAPDKSGLPSDRFSAERTGGSVSTLTIQRTQQEDSAVYLCASTLTGFGYTFGSGTRLTVV.

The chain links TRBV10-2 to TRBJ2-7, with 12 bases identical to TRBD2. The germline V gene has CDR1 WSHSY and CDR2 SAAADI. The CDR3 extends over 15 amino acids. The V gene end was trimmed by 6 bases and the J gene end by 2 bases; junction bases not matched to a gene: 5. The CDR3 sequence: CASRDGLAGTYEQYF. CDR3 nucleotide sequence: TGCGCCAGCAGGGATGGACTAGCGGGGACCTACGAGCAGTACTTC.

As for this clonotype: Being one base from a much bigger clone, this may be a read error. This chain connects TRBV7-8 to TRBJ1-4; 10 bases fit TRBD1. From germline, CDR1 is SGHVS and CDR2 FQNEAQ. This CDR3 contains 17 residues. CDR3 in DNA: TGTGCCAGCAAGCTTAGGGGACAGGGGAGGACTAATGAAAAACTGATTTTT. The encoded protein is CASKLRGQGRTNEKLIF.

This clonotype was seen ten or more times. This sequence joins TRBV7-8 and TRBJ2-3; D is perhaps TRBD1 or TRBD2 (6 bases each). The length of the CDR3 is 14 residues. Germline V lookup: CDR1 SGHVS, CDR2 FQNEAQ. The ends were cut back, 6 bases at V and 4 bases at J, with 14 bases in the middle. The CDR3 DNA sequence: TGTGCCAGCAGTAGGGGGGACCAAGCAGATACGCAGTATTTT. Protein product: CASSRGDQADTQYF. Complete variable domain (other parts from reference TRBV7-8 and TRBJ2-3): GAGVSQSPRYKVAKRGQDVALRCDPISGHVSLFWYQQALGQGPEFLTYFQNEAQLDKSGLPSDRFFAERPEGSVSTLKIQRTQQEDSAVYLCASSRGDQADTQYFGPGTRLTVL.

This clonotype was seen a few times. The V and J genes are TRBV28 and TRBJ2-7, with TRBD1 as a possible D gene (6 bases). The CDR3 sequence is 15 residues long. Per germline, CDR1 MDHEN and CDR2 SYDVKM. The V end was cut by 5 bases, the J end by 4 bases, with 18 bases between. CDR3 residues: CASSLPPATGYEQYF. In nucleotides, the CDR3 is TGTGCCAGCAGTCTACCCCCGGCTACAGGGTACGAGCAGTACTTC.

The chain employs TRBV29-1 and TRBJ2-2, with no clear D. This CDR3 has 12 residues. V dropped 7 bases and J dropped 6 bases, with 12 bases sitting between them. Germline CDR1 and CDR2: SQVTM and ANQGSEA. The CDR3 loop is CSALSGAGELFF. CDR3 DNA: TGCAGCGCCCTCTCTGGGGCCGGGGAGCTGTTTTTT.

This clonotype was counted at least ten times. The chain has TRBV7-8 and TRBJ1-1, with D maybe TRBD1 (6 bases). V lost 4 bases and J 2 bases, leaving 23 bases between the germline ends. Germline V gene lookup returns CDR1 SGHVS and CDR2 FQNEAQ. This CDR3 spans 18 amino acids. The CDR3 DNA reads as TGTGCCAGCAGCTCCCCTCCTTGGGACACCCCATTCAACACTGAAGCTTTCTTT. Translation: CASSSPPWDTPFNTEAFF.

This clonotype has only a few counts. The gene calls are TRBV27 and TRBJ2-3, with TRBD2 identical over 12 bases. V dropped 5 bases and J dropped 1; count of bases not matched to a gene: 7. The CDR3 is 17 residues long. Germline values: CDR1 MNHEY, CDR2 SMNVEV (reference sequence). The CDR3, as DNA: TGTGCCAGCAGTCCACTAGCGGGGGGACAGGGCACAGATACGCAGTATTTT. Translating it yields CASSPLAGGQGTDTQYF.

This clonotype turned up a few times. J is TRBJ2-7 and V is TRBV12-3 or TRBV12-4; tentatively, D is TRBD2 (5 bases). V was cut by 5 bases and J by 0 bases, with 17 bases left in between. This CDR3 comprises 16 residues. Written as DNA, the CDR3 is TGTGCCAGCAGTCCCCGAGTGAGGGAGATCTCCTACGAGCAGTACTTC. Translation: CASSPRVREISYEQYF.

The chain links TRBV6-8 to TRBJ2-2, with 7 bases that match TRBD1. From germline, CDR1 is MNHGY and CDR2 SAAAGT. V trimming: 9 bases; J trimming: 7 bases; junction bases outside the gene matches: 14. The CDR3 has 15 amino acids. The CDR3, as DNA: TGTGCCAGAAGCCCCGGGACAGCCGGCAGCGGGGAGCTGTTTTTT. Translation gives CARSPGTAGSGELFF.

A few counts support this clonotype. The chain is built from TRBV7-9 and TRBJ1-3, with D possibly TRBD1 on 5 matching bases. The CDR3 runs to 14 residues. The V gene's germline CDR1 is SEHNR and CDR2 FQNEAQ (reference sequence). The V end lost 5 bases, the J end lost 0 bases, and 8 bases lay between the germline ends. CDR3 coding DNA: TGTGCCAGCAGCGAGACAGACTCTGGAAACACCATATATTTT. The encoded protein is CASSETDSGNTIYF.

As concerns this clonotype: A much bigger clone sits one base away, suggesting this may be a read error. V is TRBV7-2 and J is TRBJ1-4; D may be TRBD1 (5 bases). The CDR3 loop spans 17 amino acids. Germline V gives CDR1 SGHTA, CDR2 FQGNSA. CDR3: CASTSYSGGATNEKLSF. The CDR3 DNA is TGTGCCAGCACCTCTTATTCTGGGGGTGCAACTAATGAAAAACTGTCTTTT.

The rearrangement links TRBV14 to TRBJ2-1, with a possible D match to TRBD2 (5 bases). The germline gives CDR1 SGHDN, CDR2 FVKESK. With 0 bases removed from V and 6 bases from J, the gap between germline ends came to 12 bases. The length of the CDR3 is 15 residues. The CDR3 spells CASSQELVISNEQFF. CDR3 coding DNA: TGTGCCAGCAGCCAAGAACTAGTAATCTCCAATGAGCAGTTCTTC.